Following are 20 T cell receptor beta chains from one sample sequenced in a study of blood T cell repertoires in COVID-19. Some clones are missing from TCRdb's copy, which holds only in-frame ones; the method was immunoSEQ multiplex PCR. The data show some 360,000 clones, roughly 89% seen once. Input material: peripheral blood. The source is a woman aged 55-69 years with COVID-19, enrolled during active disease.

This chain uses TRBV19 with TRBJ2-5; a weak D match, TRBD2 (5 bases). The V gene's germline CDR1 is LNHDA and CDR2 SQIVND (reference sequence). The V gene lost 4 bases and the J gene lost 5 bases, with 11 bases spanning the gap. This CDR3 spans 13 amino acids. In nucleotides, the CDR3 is TGTGCCAGTAGTAATGTAGCGACGGAGACCCAGTACTTC. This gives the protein CASSNVATETQYF.

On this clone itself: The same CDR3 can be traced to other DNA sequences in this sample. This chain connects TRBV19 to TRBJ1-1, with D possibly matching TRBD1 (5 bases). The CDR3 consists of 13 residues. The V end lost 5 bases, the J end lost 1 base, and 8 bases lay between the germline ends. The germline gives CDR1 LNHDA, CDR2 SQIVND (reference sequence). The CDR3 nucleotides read TGTGCCAGTAGTTATCAGGGGAACACTGAAGCTTTCTTT. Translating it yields CASSYQGNTEAFF.

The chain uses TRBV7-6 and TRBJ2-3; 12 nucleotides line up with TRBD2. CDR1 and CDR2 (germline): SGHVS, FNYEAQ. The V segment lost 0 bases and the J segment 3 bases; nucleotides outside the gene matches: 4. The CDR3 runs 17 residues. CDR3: CASSLAASGGVTDTQYF. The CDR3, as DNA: TGTGCCAGCAGCTTAGCGGCTAGCGGGGGGGTAACAGATACGCAGTATTTT.

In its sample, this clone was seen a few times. This CDR3 is CASNGPSKTEAFF. CDR3 sequence (DNA): TGTGCCAGCAACGGTCCAAGTAAAACTGAAGCTTTCTTT. The gene calls are TRBV28 and TRBJ1-1, with unresolved D. The V gene's germline CDR1 is MDHEN and CDR2 SYDVKM. CDR3 length: 13 amino acids. The ends were cut back, 7 bases at V and 5 bases at J, with 14 bases in the middle.

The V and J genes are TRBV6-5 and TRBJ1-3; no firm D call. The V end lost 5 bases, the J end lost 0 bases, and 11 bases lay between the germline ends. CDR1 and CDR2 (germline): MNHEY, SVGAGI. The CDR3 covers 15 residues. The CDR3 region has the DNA TGTGCCAGCAGTAAGTCAGCGCACTCTGGAAACACCATATATTTT. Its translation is CASSKSAHSGNTIYF.

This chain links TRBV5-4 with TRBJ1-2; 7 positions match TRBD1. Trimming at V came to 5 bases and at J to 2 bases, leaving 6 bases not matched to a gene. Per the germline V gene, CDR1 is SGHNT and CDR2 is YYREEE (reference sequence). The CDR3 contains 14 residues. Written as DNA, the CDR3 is TGTGCCAGCAGGCGAGGGGGCCTCAACTATGGCTACACCTTC. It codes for CASRRGGLNYGYTF.

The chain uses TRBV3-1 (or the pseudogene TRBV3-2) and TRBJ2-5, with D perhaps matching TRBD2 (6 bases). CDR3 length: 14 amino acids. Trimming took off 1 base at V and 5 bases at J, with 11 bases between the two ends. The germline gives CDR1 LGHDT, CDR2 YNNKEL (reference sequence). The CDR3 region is CASSQAGGPETQYF. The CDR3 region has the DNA TGTGCCAGCAGCCAAGCCGGGGGACCCGAGACCCAGTACTTC.

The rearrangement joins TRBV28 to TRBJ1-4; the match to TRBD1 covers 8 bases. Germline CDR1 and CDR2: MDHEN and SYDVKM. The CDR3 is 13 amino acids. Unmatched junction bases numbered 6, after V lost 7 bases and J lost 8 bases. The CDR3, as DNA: TGTGCCAGCAAACTTCAGGGGGCGGAAAAACTGTTTTTT. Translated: CASKLQGAEKLFF.

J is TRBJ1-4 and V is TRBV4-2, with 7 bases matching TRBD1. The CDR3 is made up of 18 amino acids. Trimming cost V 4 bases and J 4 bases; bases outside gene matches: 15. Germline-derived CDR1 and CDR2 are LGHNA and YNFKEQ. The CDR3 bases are TGTGCCAGCAGCCTTAACCCCAGGGCGGGACAGTTTAATGAAAAACTGTTTTTT. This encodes CASSLNPRAGQFNEKLFF.

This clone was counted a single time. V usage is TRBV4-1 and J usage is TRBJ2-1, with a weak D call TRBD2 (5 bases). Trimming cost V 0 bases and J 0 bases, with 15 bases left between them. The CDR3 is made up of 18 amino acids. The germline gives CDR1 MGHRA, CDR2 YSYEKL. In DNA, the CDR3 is TGCGCCAGCAGCCAAGATGGTAGCGTTCTGTCCTCCTACAATGAGCAGTTCTTC. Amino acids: CASSQDGSVLSSYNEQFF.

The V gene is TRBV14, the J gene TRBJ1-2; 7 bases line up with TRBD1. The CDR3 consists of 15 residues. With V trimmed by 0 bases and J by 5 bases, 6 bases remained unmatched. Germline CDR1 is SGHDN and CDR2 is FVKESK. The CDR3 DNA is TGTGCCAGCAGCCAAGACTTGCGGGACAGATATGGCTACACCTTC. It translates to CASSQDLRDRYGYTF.

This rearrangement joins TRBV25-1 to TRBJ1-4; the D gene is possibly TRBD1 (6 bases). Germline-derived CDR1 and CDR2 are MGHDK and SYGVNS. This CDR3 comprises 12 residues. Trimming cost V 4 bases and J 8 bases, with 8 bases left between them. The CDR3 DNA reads TGTGCCAGCAGTGCCGGACAGGAAAAACTGTTTTTT. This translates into CASSAGQEKLFF.

The CDR3 nucleotides read TGTGCCAGCAGTTTCCGTGGGCCACGGGATAATACGCAGTATTTT. Amino acid sequence: CASSFRGPRDNTQYF. This chain links TRBV27 with TRBJ2-3; possible D gene TRBD2, 5 bases. The V gene lost 3 bases and the J gene lost 7 bases, with 17 bases spanning the gap. CDR3 length: 15 residues. Germline V gene sequence: CDR1 MNHEY, CDR2 SMNVEV (reference sequence).

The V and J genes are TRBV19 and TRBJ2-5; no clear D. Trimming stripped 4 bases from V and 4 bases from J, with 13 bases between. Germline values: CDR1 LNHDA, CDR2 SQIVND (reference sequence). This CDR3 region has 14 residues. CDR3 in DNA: TGTGCCAGTAGTACCCCCCGCGCCGGAGAGACCCAGTACTTC. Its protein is CASSTPRAGETQYF.

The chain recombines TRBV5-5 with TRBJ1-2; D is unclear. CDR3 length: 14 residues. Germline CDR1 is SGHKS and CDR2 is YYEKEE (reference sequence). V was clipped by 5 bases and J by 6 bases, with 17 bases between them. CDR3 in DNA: TGTGCCAGCAGACCTCCCACCCTTTCGGATGGCTACACCTTC. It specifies CASRPPTLSDGYTF.

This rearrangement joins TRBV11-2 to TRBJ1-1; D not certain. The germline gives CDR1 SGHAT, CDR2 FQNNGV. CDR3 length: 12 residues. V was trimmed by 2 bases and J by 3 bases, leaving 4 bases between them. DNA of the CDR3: TGTGCCAGCAGCTTACCGGACACTGAAGCTTTCTTT. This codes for CASSLPDTEAFF. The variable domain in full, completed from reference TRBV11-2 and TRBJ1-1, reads EAGVAQSPRYKIIEKRQSVAFWCNPISGHATLYWYQQILGQGPKLLIQFQNNGVVDDSQLPKDRFSAERLKGVDSTLKIQPAKLEDSAVYLCASSLPDTEAFFGQGTRLTVV.

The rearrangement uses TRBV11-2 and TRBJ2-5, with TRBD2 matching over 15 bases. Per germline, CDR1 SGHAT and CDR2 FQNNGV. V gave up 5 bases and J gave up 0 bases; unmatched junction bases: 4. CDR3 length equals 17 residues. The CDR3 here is CASSRTSGGGYQETQYF. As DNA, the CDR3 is TGTGCCAGCAGCCGGACTAGCGGGGGGGGGTACCAAGAGACCCAGTACTTC.

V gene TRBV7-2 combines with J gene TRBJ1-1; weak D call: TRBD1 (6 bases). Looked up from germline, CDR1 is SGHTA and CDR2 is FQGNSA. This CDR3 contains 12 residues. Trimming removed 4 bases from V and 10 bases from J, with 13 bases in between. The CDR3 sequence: CASSSRGLGAFF. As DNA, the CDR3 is TGTGCCAGCAGCTCCAGGGGCCTGGGAGCTTTCTTT. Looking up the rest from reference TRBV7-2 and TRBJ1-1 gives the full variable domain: GAGVSQSPSNKVTEKGKDVELRCDPISGHTALYWYRQSLGQGLEFLIYFQGNSAPDKSGLPSDRFSAERTGGSVSTLTIQRTQQEDSAVYLCASSSRGLGAFFGQGTRLTVV.

The chain's CDR3 is CASTLGGTPTDEQYF. DNA of the CDR3: TGTGCCAGCACCTTGGGGGGGACCCCGACGGACGAGCAGTACTTC. J is TRBJ2-7 and V is TRBV7-3; 7 bases are a match to TRBD2. The J segment lost 5 bases and the V segment lost 7 bases, leaving 14 bases of the junction unmatched. Germline V CDR1 and CDR2: SGHTA, FQGTGA. This CDR3 spans 15 amino acids.

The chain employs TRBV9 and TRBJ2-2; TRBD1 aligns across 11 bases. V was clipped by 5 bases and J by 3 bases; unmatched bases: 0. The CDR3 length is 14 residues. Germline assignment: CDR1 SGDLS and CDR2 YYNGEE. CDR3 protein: CASRGQGDTGELFF. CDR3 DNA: TGTGCCAGCAGGGGACAGGGGGACACCGGGGAGCTGTTTTTT. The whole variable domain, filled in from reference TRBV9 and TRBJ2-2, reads DSGVTQTPKHLITATGQRVTLRCSPRSGDLSVYWYQQSLDQGLQFLIQYYNGEERAKGNILERFSAQQFPDLHSELNLSSLELGDSALYFCASRGQGDTGELFFGEGSRLTVL.